This TCR beta chain was captured by sequencing in a study of shared clonotypes between healthy human individuals. General study points: All-four-donor shared clonotypes had higher generation probabilities than non-shared clonotypes did.

Libraries were prepared by immunoSEQ multiplex PCR; TCRdb keeps only in-frame clonotypes and omits some of them. Of about 2.4 million clones listed, 85% to 95% were seen once; the top ten hold under 0.15%. This clone was counted only a few times. Antigen specificity is unknown. This CDR3 is 13 amino acids long. Trimming removed 6 bases at V and 3 bases at J, with 11 bases between. Germline V gene sequence: CDR1 MNHEY, CDR2 SVGAGI. This clonotype was sampled from a man aged 18 to 30 in good health. The V call is TRBV6-5, the J call TRBJ1-2; possible D gene TRBD1, 5 bases. Material: naive CD4+ T cells sorted from blood. Subset defined: CD45RA+ positively selected. CDR3 sequence reads: CASRRLQDYGYTF. CDR3 in DNA: TGTGCCAGCAGACGCTTACAGGACTATGGCTACACCTTC.